Included here is one T cell receptor beta chain sequence, with context. This entry is derived from a study of blood T cell repertoires in COVID-19. The method was immunoSEQ multiplex PCR; TCRdb's version includes in-frame clones alone and lacks a portion of them. The table includes roughly 330,000 clones, approximately 87% detected once. Donors of Cohort 3 who recovered were those that had two negative PCRs, clearance, or symptom resolution. The source material was PBMCs or T cells enriched from blood (not recorded which). The TCR originated in a woman aged 25 to 39 who had recovered from COVID-19.

Here the CDR3 DNA reads TGTGCCAGCAGCCTACATTTGGGGGGGGAGGTAGATACGCAGTATTTT. Translation: CASSLHLGGEVDTQYF. This chain joins TRBV3-1 (or the pseudogene TRBV3-2) and TRBJ2-3, with 7 bases lining up with TRBD2. J gave up 5 bases and V 4 bases, and 12 bases lay outside the gene matches. Germline V gene lookup returns CDR1 LGHDT and CDR2 YNNKEL (reference sequence). This CDR3 contains 16 residues.